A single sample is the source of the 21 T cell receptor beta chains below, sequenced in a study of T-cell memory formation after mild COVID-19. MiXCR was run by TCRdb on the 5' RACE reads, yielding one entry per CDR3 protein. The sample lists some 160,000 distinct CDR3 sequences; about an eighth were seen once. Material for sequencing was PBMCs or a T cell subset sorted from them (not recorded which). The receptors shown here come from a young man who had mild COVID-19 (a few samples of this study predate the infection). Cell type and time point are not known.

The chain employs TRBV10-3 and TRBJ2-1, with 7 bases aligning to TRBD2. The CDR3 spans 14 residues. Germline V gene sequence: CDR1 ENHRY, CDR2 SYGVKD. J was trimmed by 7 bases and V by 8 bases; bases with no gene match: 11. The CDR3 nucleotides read TGTGCCATCTCGTCAGGACTAGGGGTAAATGAGCAGTTCTTC. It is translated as CAISSGLGVNEQFF.

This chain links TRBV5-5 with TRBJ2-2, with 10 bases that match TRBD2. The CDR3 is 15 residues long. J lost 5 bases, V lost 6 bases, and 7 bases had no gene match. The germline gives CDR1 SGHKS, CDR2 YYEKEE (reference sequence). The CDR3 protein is CASTLSGGQTGELFF. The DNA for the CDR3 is TGTGCCAGCACCCTTAGCGGGGGGCAAACCGGGGAGCTGTTTTTT.

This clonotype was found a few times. Written as DNA, the CDR3 is TGCGCCAGCAGCCAAGGGACCGGGGGGGCGCCCGGGGAGCTGTTTTTT. It specifies CASSQGTGGAPGELFF. The chain carries TRBV4-3 and TRBJ2-2, with 8 bases aligning to TRBD2. The germline gives CDR1 LGHNA, CDR2 YSLEER. The CDR3 contains 16 residues. The V gene end was trimmed by 1 base and the J gene end by 6 bases; junction bases not matched to a gene: 7.

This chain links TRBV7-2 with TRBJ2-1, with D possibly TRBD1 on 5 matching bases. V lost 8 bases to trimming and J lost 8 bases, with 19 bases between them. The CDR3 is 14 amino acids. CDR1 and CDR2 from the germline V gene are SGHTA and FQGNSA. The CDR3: CASQAYSGSYEQFF. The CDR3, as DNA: TGTGCCAGCCAAGCTTATTCAGGGTCCTATGAGCAGTTCTTC. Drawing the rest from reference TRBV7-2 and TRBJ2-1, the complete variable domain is GAGVSQSPSNKVTEKGKDVELRCDPISGHTALYWYRQSLGQGLEFLIYFQGNSAPDKSGLPSDRFSAERTGGSVSTLTIQRTQQEDSAVYLCASQAYSGSYEQFFGPGTRLTVL.

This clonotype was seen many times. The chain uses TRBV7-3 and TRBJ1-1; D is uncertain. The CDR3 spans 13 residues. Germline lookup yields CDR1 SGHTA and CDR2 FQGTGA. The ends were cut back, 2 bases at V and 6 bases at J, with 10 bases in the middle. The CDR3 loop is CASSLVPSAEAFF. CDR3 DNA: TGTGCCAGCAGCTTAGTCCCCTCCGCTGAAGCTTTCTTT.

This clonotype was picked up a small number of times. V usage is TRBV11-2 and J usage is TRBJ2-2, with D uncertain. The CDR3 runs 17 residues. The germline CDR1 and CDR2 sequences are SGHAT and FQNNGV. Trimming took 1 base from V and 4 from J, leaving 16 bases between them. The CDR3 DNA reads TGTGCCAGCAGCTTAGCCCCCATAAACCCGAGCACCGGGGAGCTGTTTTTT. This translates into CASSLAPINPSTGELFF.

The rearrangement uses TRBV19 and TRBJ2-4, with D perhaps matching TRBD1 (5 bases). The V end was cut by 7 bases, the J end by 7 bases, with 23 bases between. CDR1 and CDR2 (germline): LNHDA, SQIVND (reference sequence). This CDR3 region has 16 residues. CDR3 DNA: TGTGCCAGTACCCCAAGGCAGGGTGGAGATCGGAACATTCAGTACTTC. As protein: CASTPRQGGDRNIQYF.

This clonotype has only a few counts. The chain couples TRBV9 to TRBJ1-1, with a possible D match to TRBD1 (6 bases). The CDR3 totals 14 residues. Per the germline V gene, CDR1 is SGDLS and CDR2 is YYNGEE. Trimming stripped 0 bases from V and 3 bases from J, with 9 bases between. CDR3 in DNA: TGTGCCAGCAGCGTAGCGGGACAAGACACTGAAGCTTTCTTT. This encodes CASSVAGQDTEAFF.

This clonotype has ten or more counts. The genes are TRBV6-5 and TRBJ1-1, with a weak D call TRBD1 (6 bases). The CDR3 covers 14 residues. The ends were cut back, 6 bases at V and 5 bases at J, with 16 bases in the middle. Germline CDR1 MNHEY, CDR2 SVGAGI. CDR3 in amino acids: CASRRQDRRTEAFF. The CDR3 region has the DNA TGTGCCAGCAGGCGACAGGATAGAAGGACTGAAGCTTTCTTT.

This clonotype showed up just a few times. This CDR3 reads CASSHGMNTGELFF. The CDR3 DNA is TGTGCCAGCAGCCATGGAATGAACACCGGGGAGCTGTTTTTT. This chain joins TRBV3-1 and TRBJ2-2; D not certain. The CDR3 runs to 14 residues. CDR1 is LGHDT and CDR2 is YNNKEL in the germline V gene (reference sequence). The germline V and J ends were trimmed by 3 bases and 1 base, with 6 bases remaining between them.

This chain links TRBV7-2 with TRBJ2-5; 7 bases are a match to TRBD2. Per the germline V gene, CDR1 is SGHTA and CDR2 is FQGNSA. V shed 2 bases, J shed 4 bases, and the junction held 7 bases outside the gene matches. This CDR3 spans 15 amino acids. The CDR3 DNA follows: TGTGCCAGCAGCTTAAGGGCGTCGGGGGGAGAGACCCAGTACTTC. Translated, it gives CASSLRASGGETQYF.

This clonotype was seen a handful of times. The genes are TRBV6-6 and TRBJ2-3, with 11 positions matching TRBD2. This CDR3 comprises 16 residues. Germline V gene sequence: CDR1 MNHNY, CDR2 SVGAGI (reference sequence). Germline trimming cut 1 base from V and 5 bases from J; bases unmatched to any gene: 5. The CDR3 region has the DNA TGTGCCAGCAGTTACTTAGTAGCGGGGGGGCAAGATACGCAGTATTTT. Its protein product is CASSYLVAGGQDTQYF.

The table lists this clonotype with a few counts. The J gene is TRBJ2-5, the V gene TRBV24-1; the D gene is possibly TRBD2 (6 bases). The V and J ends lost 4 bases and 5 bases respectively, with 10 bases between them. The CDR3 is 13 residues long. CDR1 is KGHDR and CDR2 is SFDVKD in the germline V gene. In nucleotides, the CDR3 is TGTGCCACCAGTGAGGGGGGATTCGAGACCCAGTACTTC. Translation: CATSEGGFETQYF.

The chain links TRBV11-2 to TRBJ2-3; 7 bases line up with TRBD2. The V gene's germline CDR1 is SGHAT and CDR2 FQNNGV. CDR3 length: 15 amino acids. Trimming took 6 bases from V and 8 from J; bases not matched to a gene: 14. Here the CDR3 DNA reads TGTGCCAGCAGACGTAGCGGGCTGGGTCCAGGTACGCAGTATTTT. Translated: CASRRSGLGPGTQYF.

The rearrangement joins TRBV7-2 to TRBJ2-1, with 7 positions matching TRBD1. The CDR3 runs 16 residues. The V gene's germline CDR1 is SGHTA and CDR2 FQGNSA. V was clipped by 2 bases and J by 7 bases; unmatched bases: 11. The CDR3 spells CASSLRGRGMWNEQFF. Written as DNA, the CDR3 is TGTGCCAGCAGCTTAAGGGGCAGGGGGATGTGGAATGAGCAGTTCTTC.

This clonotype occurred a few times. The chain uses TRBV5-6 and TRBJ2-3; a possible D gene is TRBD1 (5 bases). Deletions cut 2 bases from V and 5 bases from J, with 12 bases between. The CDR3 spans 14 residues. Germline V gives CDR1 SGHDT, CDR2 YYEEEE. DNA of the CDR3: TGTGCCAGCAGCTTCAGCAGGGCGGTAGATACGCAGTATTTT. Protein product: CASSFSRAVDTQYF.

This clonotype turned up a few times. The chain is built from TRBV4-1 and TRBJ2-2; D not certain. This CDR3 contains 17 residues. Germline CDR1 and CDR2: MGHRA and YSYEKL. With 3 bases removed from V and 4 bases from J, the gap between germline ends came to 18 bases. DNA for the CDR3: TGCGCCAGCAGCCAGGCCGACATGGGGTTCCGCACCGGGGAGCTGTTTTTT. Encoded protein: CASSQADMGFRTGELFF.

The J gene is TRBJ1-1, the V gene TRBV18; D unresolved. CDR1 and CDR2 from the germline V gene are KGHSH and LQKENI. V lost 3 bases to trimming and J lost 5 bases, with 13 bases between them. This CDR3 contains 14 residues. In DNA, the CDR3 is TGTGCCAGCTCACCCTTGTCTGGGTCGACTGAAGCTTTCTTT. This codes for CASSPLSGSTEAFF.

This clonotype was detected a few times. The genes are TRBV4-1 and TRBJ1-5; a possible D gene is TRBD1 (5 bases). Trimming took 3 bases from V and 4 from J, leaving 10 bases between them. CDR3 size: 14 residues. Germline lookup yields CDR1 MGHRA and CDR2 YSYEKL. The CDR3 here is CASSHPPGNQPQHF. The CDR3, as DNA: TGCGCCAGCAGCCATCCCCCAGGGAATCAGCCCCAGCATTTT.

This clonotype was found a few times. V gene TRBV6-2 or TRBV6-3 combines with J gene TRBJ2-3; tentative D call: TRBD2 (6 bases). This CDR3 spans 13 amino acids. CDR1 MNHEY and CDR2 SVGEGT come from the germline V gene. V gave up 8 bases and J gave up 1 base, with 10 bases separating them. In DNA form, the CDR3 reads TGTGCCAGCCGGACGGGGGGCACAGATACGCAGTATTTT. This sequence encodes CASRTGGTDTQYF.

CDR3 sequence reads: CSVEGRQGAYEQYF. CDR3 nucleotide sequence: TGCAGCGTTGAAGGCAGACAGGGCGCCTACGAGCAGTACTTC. V usage is TRBV29-1 and J usage is TRBJ2-7; 7 bases align to TRBD1. The CDR3 extends over 14 amino acids. Germline V gives CDR1 SQVTM, CDR2 ANQGSEA. Trimming cost V 1 base and J 2 bases; bases outside gene matches: 5.